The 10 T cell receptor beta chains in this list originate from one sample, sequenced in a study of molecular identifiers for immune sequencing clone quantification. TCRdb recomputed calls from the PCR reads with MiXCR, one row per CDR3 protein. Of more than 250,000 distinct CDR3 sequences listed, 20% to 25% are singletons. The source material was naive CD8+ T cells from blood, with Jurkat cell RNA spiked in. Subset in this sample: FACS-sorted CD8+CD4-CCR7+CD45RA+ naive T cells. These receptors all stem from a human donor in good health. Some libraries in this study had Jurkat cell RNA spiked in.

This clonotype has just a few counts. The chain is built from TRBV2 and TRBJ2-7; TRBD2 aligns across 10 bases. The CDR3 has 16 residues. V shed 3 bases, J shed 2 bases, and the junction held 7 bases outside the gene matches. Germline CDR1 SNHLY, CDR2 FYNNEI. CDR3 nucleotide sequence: TGTGCCAGCAGTGAGACCCGGGGACTAGCGACCTACGAGCAGTACTTC. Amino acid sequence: CASSETRGLATYEQYF. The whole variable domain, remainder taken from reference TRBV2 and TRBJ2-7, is EPEVTQTPSHQVTQMGQEVILRCVPISNHLYFYWYRQILGQKVEFLVSFYNNEISEKSEIFDDQFSVERPDGSNFTLKIRSTKLEDSAMYFCASSETRGLATYEQYFGPGTRLTVT.

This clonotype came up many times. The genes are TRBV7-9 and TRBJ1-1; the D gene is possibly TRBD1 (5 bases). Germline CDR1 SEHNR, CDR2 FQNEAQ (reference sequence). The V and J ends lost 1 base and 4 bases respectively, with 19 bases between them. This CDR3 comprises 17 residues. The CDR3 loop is CASSLVGGRGSGTEAFF. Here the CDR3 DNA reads TGTGCCAGCAGCTTAGTCGGTGGGAGGGGCAGTGGCACTGAAGCTTTCTTT.

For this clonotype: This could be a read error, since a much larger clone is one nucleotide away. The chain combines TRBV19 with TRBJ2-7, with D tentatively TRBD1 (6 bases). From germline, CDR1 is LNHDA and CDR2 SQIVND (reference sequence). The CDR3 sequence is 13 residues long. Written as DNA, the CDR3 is TGTACCAGTAGTAGGACAGCCTCCTACGAGCAGTACTTC. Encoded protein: CTSSRTASYEQYF. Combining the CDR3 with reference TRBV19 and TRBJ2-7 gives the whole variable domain DGGITQSPKYLFRKEGQNVTLSCEQNLNHDAMYWYRQDPGQGLRLIYYSQIVNDFQKGDIAEGYSVSREKKESFPLTVTSAQKNPTAFYLCTSSRTASYEQYFGPGTRLTVT.

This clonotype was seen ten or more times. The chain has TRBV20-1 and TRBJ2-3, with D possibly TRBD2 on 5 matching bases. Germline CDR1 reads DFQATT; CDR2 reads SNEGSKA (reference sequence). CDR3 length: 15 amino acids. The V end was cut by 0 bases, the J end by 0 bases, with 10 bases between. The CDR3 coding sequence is TGCAGTGCTAGAGATCTAGCAGAAAGCACAGATACGCAGTATTTT. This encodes CSARDLAESTDTQYF.

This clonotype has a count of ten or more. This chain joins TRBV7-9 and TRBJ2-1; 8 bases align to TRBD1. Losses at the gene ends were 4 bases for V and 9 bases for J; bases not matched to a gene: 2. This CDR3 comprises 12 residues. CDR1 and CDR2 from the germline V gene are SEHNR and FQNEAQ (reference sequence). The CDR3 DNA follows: TGTGCCAGCAGCTCGACAGGGGTTGAGCAGTTCTTC. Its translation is CASSSTGVEQFF.

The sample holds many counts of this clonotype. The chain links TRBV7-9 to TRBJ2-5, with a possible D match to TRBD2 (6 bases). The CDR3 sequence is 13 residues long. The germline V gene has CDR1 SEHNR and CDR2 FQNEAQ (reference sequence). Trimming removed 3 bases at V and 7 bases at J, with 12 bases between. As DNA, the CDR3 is TGTGCCAGCAGCTTTGAGGGGACTGCGACCCAGTACTTC. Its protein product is CASSFEGTATQYF.

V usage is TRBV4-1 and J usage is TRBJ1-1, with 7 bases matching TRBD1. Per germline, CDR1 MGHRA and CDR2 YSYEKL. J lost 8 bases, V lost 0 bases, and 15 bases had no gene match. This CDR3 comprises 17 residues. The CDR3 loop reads CASSQDRVNLGQLEAFF. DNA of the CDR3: TGCGCCAGCAGCCAAGATCGGGTCAACTTGGGACAGCTCGAAGCTTTCTTT.

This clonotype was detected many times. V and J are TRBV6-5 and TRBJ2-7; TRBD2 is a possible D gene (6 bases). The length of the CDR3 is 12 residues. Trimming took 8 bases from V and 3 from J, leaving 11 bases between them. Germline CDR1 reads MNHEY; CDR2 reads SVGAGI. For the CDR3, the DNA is TGTGCCAGCGGGGGGTCCGTCTACGAGCAGTACTTC. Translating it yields CASGGSVYEQYF.

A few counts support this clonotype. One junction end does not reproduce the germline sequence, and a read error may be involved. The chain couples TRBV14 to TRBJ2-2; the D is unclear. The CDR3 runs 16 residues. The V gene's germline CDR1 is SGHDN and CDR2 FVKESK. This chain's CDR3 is CVSSQDSGRSTGELFF. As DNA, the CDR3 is TGTGTCAGCAGCCAAGATAGTGGGCGCAGCACCGGGGAGCTGTTTTTT.

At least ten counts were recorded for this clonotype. The CDR3 sequence is CASSVGAGAGANVLTF. The DNA of the CDR3 is TGTGCCAGCAGCGTAGGGGCAGGCGCTGGGGCCAACGTCCTGACTTTC. V and J are TRBV9 and TRBJ2-6; D not certain. Trimming left V 0 bases short and J 2 bases short, with 9 bases between. CDR1 is SGDLS, CDR2 YYNGEE, per germline. This CDR3 region has 16 residues.